This TCR beta chain was observed in a study of cytomegalovirus exposure and HLA in healthy donors. TCRdb's copy holds only in-frame clones and misses some; the assay was immunoSEQ multiplex PCR. The profile shows some 260,000 clones, less than 90% of them singletons. The V end was cut by 6 bases, the J end by 8 bases, with 10 bases between. The CDR3 loop spans 10 amino acids. In germline, CDR1 is SQVTM, CDR2 ANQGSEA. From the approximately 120-subject validation cohort, which was separate from the approximately 700-subject first cohort, the donors were drawn. General study points: Researchers catalogued approximately 170 TCR beta chains as cytomegalovirus-associated.

A word on this clone: Its antigen is unidentified.

Sequenced sample: PBMCs. The sequence came from a man in his late teens or twenties in good health and CMV-seropositive. The V call is TRBV29-1, the J call TRBJ1-1; D not certain. CDR3: CSVDSGEAFF. For the CDR3, the DNA is TGCAGCGTGGATAGTGGGGAAGCTTTCTTT.